In this sample, the clone carrying this TCR beta chain turned up many times. The CDR3 is 17 amino acids. V gave up 3 bases and J gave up 1 base; unmatched junction bases: 11. Germline V gene sequence: CDR1 SGHRS, CDR2 YFSETQ. From the 5' RACE reads, TCRdb called clonotypes with MiXCR, one entry per CDR3 protein. Here the sample spans 25,000 to 35,000 distinct CDR3 sequences, over 12% being singletons. These data originate in a study of neurological immune-mediated disorders. The TCR comes from an older man in good health. The sequenced material came from PBMCs. This chain uses TRBV5-1 with TRBJ2-5, with TRBD2 matching over 8 bases. The CDR3 DNA follows: TGCGCCAGCAGCTCCCGGGGGGGTATTACCGTCCAAGAGACCCAGTACTTC. Translation: CASSSRGGITVQETQYF.